Following are 10 T cell receptor beta chains from one sample sequenced in a study of response to subunit inactivated influenza vaccine. Each CDR3 protein gets one entry after TCRdb re-called the RT-PCR reads with MiXCR. Of 430,000 or so distinct CDR3 sequences in the sample, 10% to 11% were seen once. The sequences come from PBMCs from blood, collected 45 days after vaccination. These receptors came from a man aged 50 to 59 who received an inactivated influenza vaccine.

This clonotype was counted between two and nine times. This sequence joins TRBV9 and TRBJ2-5, with unresolved D. The CDR3 has 16 residues. V was shortened by 2 bases and J by 0 bases, with 14 bases between the two germline ends. Germline loops: CDR1 SGDLS, CDR2 YYNGEE. DNA for the CDR3: TGTGCCAGCAGCGTTTCTGGGTCTTTGGACCAAGAGACCCAGTACTTC. Encoded protein: CASSVSGSLDQETQYF.

This clonotype occurred many times. The chain recombines TRBV29-1 with TRBJ1-1; 9 bases map to TRBD1. CDR1 and CDR2 (germline): SQVTM, ANQGSEA. V lost 7 bases to trimming and J lost 5 bases; unmatched junction nucleotides: 8. CDR3 size: 13 residues. In nucleotides, the CDR3 is TGCAGCGCCGAACAGGGGGCAAGGACTGAAGCTTTCTTT. It codes for CSAEQGARTEAFF.

This clonotype was seen a handful of times. The chain has TRBV4-3 and TRBJ2-2; tentatively, D is TRBD1 (5 bases). CDR1 and CDR2 from the germline V gene are LGHNA and YSLEER. The CDR3 runs to 16 residues. V gave up 0 bases and J gave up 3 bases, with 11 bases separating them. The CDR3 sequence: CASSQDWGSDTGELFF. CDR3 nucleotide sequence: TGCGCCAGCAGCCAAGATTGGGGCTCGGACACCGGGGAGCTGTTTTTT.

This clonotype was detected many times. The V and J genes are TRBV12-3 or TRBV12-4 and TRBJ1-2; no definite D call. This CDR3 contains 13 residues. Trimming shortened V by 3 bases and J by 4 bases, and 9 bases separated the two germline ends. CDR3 sequence: CASSLVNGYGYTF. Written as DNA, the CDR3 is TGTGCCAGCAGTTTGGTGAATGGCTATGGCTACACCTTC.

This clonotype was seen more than once but under ten times. The V call is TRBV7-2, the J call TRBJ2-5; D is unclear. The germline V gene encodes CDR1 SGHTA and CDR2 FQGNSA. Trimming cost V 1 base and J 2 bases, with 14 bases left between them. CDR3 length: 16 residues. The CDR3 bases are TGTGCCAGCAGCTTAGGAATTTCTTTAACACAAGAGACCCAGTACTTC. This gives the protein CASSLGISLTQETQYF.

There are a few counts of this clonotype. The V call is TRBV6-6, the J call TRBJ2-5; 7 bases align to TRBD2. This CDR3 comprises 13 residues. V dropped 10 bases and J dropped 4; count of bases not matched to a gene: 9. The germline V gene has CDR1 MNHNY and CDR2 SVGAGI (reference sequence). This CDR3 reads CANIGGGIETQYF. CDR3 nucleotides: TGTGCCAACATCGGCGGGGGAATAGAGACCCAGTACTTC.

The chain couples TRBV6-5 to TRBJ1-1, with a weak D call TRBD1 (6 bases). Germline V lookup: CDR1 MNHEY, CDR2 SVGAGI. V lost 2 bases and J 3 bases, leaving 16 bases between the germline ends. This CDR3 is 16 amino acids long. The CDR3 nucleotides read TGTGCCAGCAGTTACAGAAGACAGGTCGGGGACACTGAAGCTTTCTTT. It yields the protein CASSYRRQVGDTEAFF.

V is TRBV27 and J is TRBJ1-5; no definite D call. The CDR3 sequence is 14 residues long. CDR1 is MNHEY and CDR2 is SMNVEV in the germline V gene (reference sequence). V lost 3 bases, J lost 2 bases, and 8 bases lay in between. CDR3 in amino acids: CASSFYGGNQPQHF. CDR3 DNA: TGTGCCAGCAGTTTTTATGGGGGCAATCAGCCCCAGCATTTT.

This sequence joins TRBV6-2 or TRBV6-3 and TRBJ1-5; D gene unclear. The CDR3 covers 12 residues. Trimming took 6 bases from V and 6 from J, leaving 9 bases between them. Germline V lookup: CDR1 MNHEY, CDR2 SVGEGT. The CDR3 here is CASRKGGQPQHF. As DNA, the CDR3 is TGTGCCAGCAGGAAAGGTGGTCAGCCCCAGCATTTT.

This clonotype was detected ten times or more. The chain combines TRBV10-3 with TRBJ1-6; D unclear. Germline CDR1 is ENHRY and CDR2 is SYGVKD. The CDR3 is 14 residues long. Trimming pared 8 bases from V and 5 bases from J, leaving 13 bases between. Written as DNA, the CDR3 is TGTGCCATCGCCACGGACGGGGATAATTCACCCCTCCACTTT. Translated: CAIATDGDNSPLHF.